These T cell receptor beta chains were read from a single sample in a study of blood T cell repertoires in COVID-19. Only in-frame clones appear in the TCRdb table, and some are missing; sequencing was by immunoSEQ multiplex PCR. The table lists about 190,000 clones, about 88% of them singletons, with around 14% in the top ten. Source material: peripheral blood. Every receptor here comes from a man younger than 45 with active or convalescent COVID-19. Each CDR3 is given with its conserved first and last residue. The D gene is left open where the match is weak. The size entry is marked missing in some rows and otherwise reads once, few, many or a size class.

abundance	v_gene	d_gene	j_gene	CDR3aa	CDR3nt
NA	TRBV7-2	NA	TRBJ1-5	CASRGDLTQPQHF	TGTGCCAGCAGGGGGGACTTGACTCAGCCCCAGCATTTT
NA	TRBV27	TRBD1	TRBJ1-5	CASSQGTGPNQPQHF	TGTGCCAGCAGTCAGGGGACAGGGCCCAATCAGCCCCAGCATTTT
few	TRBV6-2/TRBV6-3	TRBD1	TRBJ2-3	CASSLGTGVTDTQYF	TGTGCCAGCAGTCTCGGGACAGGGGTCACAGATACGCAGTATTTT
NA	TRBV15	TRBD1	TRBJ2-7	CATRAGTGAYEQYF	TGTGCCACCAGGGCCGGGACAGGGGCCTACGAGCAGTACTTC
NA	TRBV20-1	NA	TRBJ2-1	CSASRQEIYNEQFF	TGCAGTGCTAGTCGGCAGGAAATTTACAATGAGCAGTTCTTC
many	TRBV30	TRBD1	TRBJ1-4	CAWARQGVDGLFF	TGTGCCTGGGCCCGACAGGGGGTGGACGGGCTGTTTTTT
NA	TRBV5-8	TRBD1	TRBJ1-5	CASRGPGTDNQPQHF	TGTGCCAGCAGAGGCCCCGGGACAGACAATCAGCCCCAGCATTTT
NA	TRBV5-1	TRBD2	TRBJ2-3	CASSFPETSGVEDTQYF	TGCGCCAGCAGCTTTCCCGAGACTAGCGGGGTAGAAGATACGCAGTATTTT
NA	TRBV7-2	TRBD1	TRBJ1-1	CASSFGDSGNTEAFF	TGTGCCAGCAGCTTCGGGGACAGTGGGAACACTGAAGCTTTCTTT
once	TRBV19	TRBD1	TRBJ1-4	CASSIDGGQGQEKLFF	TGTGCCAGTAGTATAGATGGGGGACAGGGACAAGAAAAACTGTTTTTT
few	TRBV2	TRBD1	TRBJ2-1	CATTFDRGQDEQFF	TGTGCCACTACCTTCGACAGGGGGCAGGATGAGCAGTTCTTC
NA	TRBV6-5	TRBD1	TRBJ1-3	CASSPARGRNTIYF	TGTGCCAGCAGCCCGGCCAGGGGGCGAAACACCATATATTTT
few	TRBV5-1	TRBD1	TRBJ2-3	CASSQGQGGTDTQYF	TGCGCCAGCAGCCAAGGACAGGGGGGCACAGATACGCAGTATTTT
NA	TRBV28	NA	TRBJ1-2	CASSPSAGDRYYGYTF	TGTGCCAGCAGTCCCTCGGCTGGCGACAGGTATTATGGCTACACCTTC
NA	TRBV3-1/TRBV3-2	NA	TRBJ1-2	CASSQGRSDGYTF	TGTGCCAGCAGCCAGGGGAGATCCGATGGCTACACCTTC
NA	TRBV19	NA	TRBJ2-1	CASRLSVEQFF	TGTGCCAGCCGCTTATCAGTGGAGCAGTTCTTC
NA	TRBV27	NA	TRBJ2-3	CASSLRGATDTQYF	TGTGCCAGCAGTCTCCGGGGGGCTACAGATACGCAGTATTTT
NA	TRBV6-5	TRBD1	TRBJ1-2	CASRGTAYGYTF	TGTGCCAGCAGGGGGACAGCCTATGGCTACACCTTC
NA	TRBV10-1	NA	TRBJ1-3	CAMRVGRPEVGNTIYF	TGCGCCATGCGCGTCGGGAGGCCTGAGGTTGGAAACACCATATATTTT
NA	TRBV10-1	TRBD2	TRBJ2-7	CASSRLAGPYEQYF	TGCGCCAGCAGTCGACTAGCGGGACCCTACGAGCAGTACTTC
NA	TRBV19	NA	TRBJ2-5	CASSLSPSQTPLTGETQYF	TGTGCCAGTAGTTTGAGTCCGAGCCAAACGCCTCTAACCGGAGAGACCCAGTACTTC
NA	TRBV5-1	NA	TRBJ2-2	CASSPINTQNTGELFF	TGCGCCAGCAGCCCCATCAACACCCAAAACACCGGGGAGCTGTTTTTT
NA	TRBV3-1/TRBV3-2	TRBD1	TRBJ1-2	CASSQVGTGFVYGYTF	TGTGCCAGCAGCCAAGTCGGGACAGGGTTTGTCTATGGCTACACCTTC
NA	TRBV9	TRBD1	TRBJ1-1	CASSVGTGNTEAFF	TGTGCCAGCAGCGTAGGGACAGGGAACACTGAAGCTTTCTTT
NA	TRBV19	NA	TRBJ1-5	CASSPFSGNQPQHF	TGTGCCAGTAGTCCCTTCTCCGGCAATCAGCCCCAGCATTTT
NA	TRBV28	NA	TRBJ1-5	CASSLTSQPQHF	TGTGCCAGCAGTTTGACTTCTCAGCCCCAGCATTTT
NA	TRBV5-8	NA	TRBJ2-1	CASSLAKLPVSYNEQFF	TGTGCCAGCAGCTTGGCTAAGCTCCCCGTCTCCTACAATGAGCAGTTCTTC
NA	TRBV30	NA	TRBJ2-7	CAWSGSSPYEQYF	TGTGCCTGGAGCGGGAGCTCCCCCTACGAGCAGTACTTC
NA	TRBV9	TRBD1	TRBJ1-6	CASSAGQGLVPLHF	TGTGCCAGCAGCGCCGGACAGGGGTTGGTTCCCCTCCACTTT
few	TRBV5-4	TRBD1	TRBJ1-5	CASSPNRDRGRIVPDQPQHF	TGTGCCAGCAGCCCTAACCGGGACAGGGGGCGAATTGTGCCCGATCAGCCCCAGCATTTT
NA	TRBV30	TRBD1	TRBJ2-1	CAWSGGQGGWGEQFF	TGTGCCTGGAGTGGGGGACAGGGAGGCTGGGGTGAGCAGTTCTTC
NA	TRBV19	NA	TRBJ2-1	CASSGGTLINEQFF	TGTGCCAGTAGCGGTGGGACTCTGATAAATGAGCAGTTCTTC
NA	TRBV5-1	NA	TRBJ1-1	CASSHNAENTEAFF	TGCGCCAGCAGCCACAACGCTGAGAACACTGAAGCTTTCTTT
NA	TRBV7-2	NA	TRBJ2-1	CASSLGLWNEQFF	TGTGCCAGCAGCTTAGGACTATGGAATGAGCAGTTCTTC
NA	TRBV5-4	NA	TRBJ1-1	CASSFGSEAFF	TGTGCCAGCAGCTTTGGCAGTGAAGCTTTCTTT
NA	TRBV21-1	NA	TRBJ2-1	CASSKSPVQGGNEQFF	TGTGCCAGCAGCAAGTCTCCGGTACAGGGGGGCAATGAGCAGTTCTTC
few	TRBV19	NA	TRBJ1-2	CASSITGGAYGYTF	TGTGCCAGTAGTATTACCGGGGGGGCCTATGGCTACACCTTC
NA	TRBV10-3	TRBD1	TRBJ2-7	CAISPGTATYEQYF	TGTGCCATCAGTCCCGGGACAGCGACCTACGAGCAGTACTTC
NA	TRBV6-5	NA	TRBJ1-1	CASTQGIATEAFF	TGTGCCAGCACCCAGGGTATTGCCACTGAAGCTTTCTTT
NA	TRBV6-2/TRBV6-3	TRBD1	TRBJ1-6	CASSYAGTASNSPLHF	TGTGCCAGCAGTTACGCGGGGACAGCCAGTAATTCACCCCTCCACTTT
NA	TRBV4-1	NA	TRBJ1-6	CASSQDLQARRPLHF	TGCGCCAGCAGCCAAGATCTCCAGGCGCGTAGACCCCTCCACTTT
NA	TRBV6-4	TRBD1	TRBJ1-1	CASSEGANTEAFF	TGTGCCAGCAGCGAGGGGGCGAACACTGAAGCTTTCTTT
NA	TRBV6-5	NA	TRBJ2-1	CASSYRAGARAEQFF	TGTGCCAGCAGTTATAGGGCTGGGGCGCGTGCTGAGCAGTTCTTC
many	TRBV6-4	NA	TRBJ2-6	CASSDLSSGANVLTF	TGTGCCAGCAGTGACTTGAGCTCTGGGGCCAACGTCCTGACTTTC
NA	TRBV6-5	TRBD1	TRBJ2-3	CASSWTGGTDTQYF	TGTGCCAGCAGCTGGACAGGCGGCACAGATACGCAGTATTTT
NA	TRBV3-1/TRBV3-2	TRBD1	TRBJ1-2	CASSLQGVNGYTF	TGTGCCAGCAGCTTACAGGGGGTGAATGGCTACACCTTC